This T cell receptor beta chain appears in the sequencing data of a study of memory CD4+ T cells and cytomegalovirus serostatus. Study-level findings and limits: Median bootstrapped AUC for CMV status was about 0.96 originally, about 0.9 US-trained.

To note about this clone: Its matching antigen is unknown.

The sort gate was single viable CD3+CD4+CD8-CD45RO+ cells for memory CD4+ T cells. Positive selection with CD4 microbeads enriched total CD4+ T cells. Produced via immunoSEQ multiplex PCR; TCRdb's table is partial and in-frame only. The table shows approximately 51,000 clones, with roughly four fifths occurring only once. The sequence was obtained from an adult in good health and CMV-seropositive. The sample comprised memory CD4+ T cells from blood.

The CDR3 DNA reads as TGTGCCAGCAGCTTACTTCTATCTAGCGGGGTGCCCGGGGAGCTGTTTTTT. This translates into CASSLLLSSGVPGELFF. This chain links TRBV13 with TRBJ2-2, with 9 positions matching TRBD2. In germline, CDR1 is PRHDT, CDR2 FYEKMQ (reference sequence). V shed 2 bases, J shed 6 bases, and the junction held 10 bases outside the gene matches. This CDR3 has 17 amino acids.